This T cell receptor beta chain was captured by sequencing in a study of T-cell memory formation after mild COVID-19. Study summary: TCR clusters mostly belonged to single donors.

Amplification by 5'RACE using constant-segment primers produced TCR alpha and TCR beta cDNA libraries that carried sample barcodes and UMIs. TCRdb reanalysed the 5' RACE reads using MiXCR and keeps one entry per CDR3 protein. The sample carries a few hundred thousand distinct CDR3 sequences, approximately 15% recorded once. This clonotype has just a few counts. Sequencing was done on a sample of PBMCs or a T cell subset sorted from them (not recorded which). The sequence was obtained from a young man who had mild COVID-19 (a few samples of this study predate the infection). Cell type and time point are not known.

The DNA for the CDR3 is TGTGCCATCAGTGAGCAGGGAGGCTACACCTTC. Protein product: CAISEQGGYTF. This rearrangement joins TRBV10-3 to TRBJ1-2; the D gene is possibly TRBD1 (5 bases). Trimming stripped 2 bases from V and 8 bases from J, with 6 bases between. Germline V gives CDR1 ENHRY, CDR2 SYGVKD. The CDR3 covers 11 residues.